This TCR beta chain was profiled in a study of cytomegalovirus exposure and HLA in healthy donors. Whole-study results and caveats: There were some public TCRs occurring in many donors, but most TCR sequences were rare.

The PCR was carried out with 60 Vbeta primers and 13 Jbeta primers. This table comes from immunoSEQ multiplex PCR, and its TCRdb copy is limited to in-frame clones, with some not included. In the table there are approximately 130,000 clones, 65% to 90% of which are singletons. This CDR3 is 17 amino acids long. V was clipped by 3 bases and J by 6 bases, with 25 bases between them. Germline CDR1 SQVTM, CDR2 ANQGSEA. On this clone: Its antigen remains unknown.

The chain combines TRBV29-1 with TRBJ2-3, with a tentative D call TRBD2 (7 bases). The sample comprised PBMCs. The sequence derives from a girl aged 2 to 10 in good health and CMV-seronegative. CDR3 DNA: TGCAGCGTTGATTCTTTTCCGGGCGGGGGCCTAAAGGATACGCAGTATTTT. The encoded protein is CSVDSFPGGGLKDTQYF.